This section outlines one TCR beta chain sequence together with its context. These data are taken from a study of CD8 T cells in Susac syndrome. The authors reverse transcribed about 0.5 to 1 ug RNA with random hexamers. One entry per CDR3 protein results from TCRdb running MiXCR on the immunoSEQ multiplex PCR reads. Counted here are 230,000 or so distinct CDR3 sequences, roughly 96% occurring once; the ten biggest clones make up 0.075% to 0.095%. Trimming cost V 3 bases and J 2 bases, with 11 bases left between them. The CDR3 contains 16 residues. The rearrangement joins TRBV12-3 or TRBV12-4 to TRBJ2-6; D may be TRBD1 or TRBD2 (5 bases each). The clonotype originates from a human donor with multiple sclerosis. The sample taken for sequencing was CD4+ T cells from PBMCs. In DNA, the CDR3 is TGTGCCAGCAGTTTTTGGGGGACGGCTGGGGCCAACGTCCTGACTTTC. Encoded protein: CASSFWGTAGANVLTF.